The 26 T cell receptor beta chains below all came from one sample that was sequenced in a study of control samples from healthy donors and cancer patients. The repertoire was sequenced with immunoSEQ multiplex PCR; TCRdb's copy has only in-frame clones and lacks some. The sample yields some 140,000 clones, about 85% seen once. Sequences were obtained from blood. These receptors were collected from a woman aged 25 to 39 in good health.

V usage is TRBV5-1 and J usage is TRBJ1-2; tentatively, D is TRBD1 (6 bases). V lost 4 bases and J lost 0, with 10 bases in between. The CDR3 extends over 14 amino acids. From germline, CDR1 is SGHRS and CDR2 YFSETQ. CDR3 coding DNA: TGCGCCAGCAGCCGTGAGGGGGCTAACTATGGCTACACCTTC. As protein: CASSREGANYGYTF.

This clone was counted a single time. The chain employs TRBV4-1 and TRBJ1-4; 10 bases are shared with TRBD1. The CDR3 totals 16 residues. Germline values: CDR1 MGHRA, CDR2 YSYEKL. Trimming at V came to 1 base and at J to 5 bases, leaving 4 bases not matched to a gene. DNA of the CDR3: TGCGCCAGCAGCCAAGGGGGGGACAGGGGAAATGAAAAACTGTTTTTT. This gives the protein CASSQGGDRGNEKLFF.

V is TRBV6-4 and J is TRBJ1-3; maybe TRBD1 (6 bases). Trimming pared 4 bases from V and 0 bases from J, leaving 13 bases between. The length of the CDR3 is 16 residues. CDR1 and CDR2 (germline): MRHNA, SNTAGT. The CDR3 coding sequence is TGTGCCAGCAGTGGGACAGCGAAACTCTCTGGAAACACCATATATTTT. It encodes CASSGTAKLSGNTIYF.

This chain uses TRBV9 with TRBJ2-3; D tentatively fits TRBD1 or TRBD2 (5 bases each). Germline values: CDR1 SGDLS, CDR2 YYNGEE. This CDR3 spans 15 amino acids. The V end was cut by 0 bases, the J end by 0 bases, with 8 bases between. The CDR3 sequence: CASSVVGGSTDTQYF. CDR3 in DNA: TGTGCCAGCAGCGTAGTTGGGGGAAGCACAGATACGCAGTATTTT.

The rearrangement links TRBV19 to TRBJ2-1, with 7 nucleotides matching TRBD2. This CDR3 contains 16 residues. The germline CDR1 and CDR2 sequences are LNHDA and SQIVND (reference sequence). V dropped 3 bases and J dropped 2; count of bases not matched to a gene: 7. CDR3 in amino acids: CASSMREGPAYNEQFF. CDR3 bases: TGTGCCAGTAGTATGAGGGAGGGCCCGGCCTACAATGAGCAGTTCTTC.

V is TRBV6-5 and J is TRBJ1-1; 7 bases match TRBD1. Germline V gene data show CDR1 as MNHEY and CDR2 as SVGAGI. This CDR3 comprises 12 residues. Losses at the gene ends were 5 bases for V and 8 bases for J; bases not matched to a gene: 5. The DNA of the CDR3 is TGTGCCAGCAGTCCACGGGACAGAGAAGCTTTCTTT. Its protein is CASSPRDREAFF.

The CDR3: CASSQDQGSRETQYF. DNA for the CDR3: TGTGCCAGCAGCCAAGATCAGGGGAGCCGGGAGACCCAGTACTTC. V gene TRBV4-2 combines with J gene TRBJ2-5; a possible D gene is TRBD1 (6 bases). CDR1 and CDR2 (germline): LGHNA, YNFKEQ. Trimming pared 0 bases from V and 5 bases from J, leaving 13 bases between. The CDR3 has 15 residues.

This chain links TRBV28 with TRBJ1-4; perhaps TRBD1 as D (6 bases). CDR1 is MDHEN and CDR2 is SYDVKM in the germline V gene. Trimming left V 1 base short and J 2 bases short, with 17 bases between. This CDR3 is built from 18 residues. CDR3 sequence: CASSLLGQMEMTNEKLFF. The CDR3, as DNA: TGTGCCAGCAGTTTATTAGGACAGATGGAGATGACTAATGAAAAACTGTTTTTT.

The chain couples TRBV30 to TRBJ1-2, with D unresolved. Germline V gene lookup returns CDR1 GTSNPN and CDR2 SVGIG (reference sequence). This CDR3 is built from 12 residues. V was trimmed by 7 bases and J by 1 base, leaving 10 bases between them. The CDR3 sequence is CASYRGNYGYTF. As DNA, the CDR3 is TGTGCCTCCTATCGGGGTAACTATGGCTACACCTTC.

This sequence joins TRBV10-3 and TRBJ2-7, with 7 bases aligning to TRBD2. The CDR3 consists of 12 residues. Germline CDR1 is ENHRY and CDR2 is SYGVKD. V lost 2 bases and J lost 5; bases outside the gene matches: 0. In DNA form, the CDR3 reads TGTGCCATCAGTGAGGCGGGAGACGAGCAGTACTTC. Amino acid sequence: CAISEAGDEQYF.

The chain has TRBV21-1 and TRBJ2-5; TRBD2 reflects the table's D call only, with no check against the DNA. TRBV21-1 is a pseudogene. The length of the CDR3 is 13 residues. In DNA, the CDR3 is TGTGCCAGCAGCTACGCGGGGCTAGAGACCCAGTACTTC. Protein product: CASSYAGLETQYF.

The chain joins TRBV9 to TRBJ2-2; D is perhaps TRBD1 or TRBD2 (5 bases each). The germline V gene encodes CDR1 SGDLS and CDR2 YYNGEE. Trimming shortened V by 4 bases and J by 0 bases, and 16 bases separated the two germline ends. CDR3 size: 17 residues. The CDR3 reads CASSPRVGVTNTGELFF. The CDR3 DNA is TGTGCCAGCAGCCCTAGGGTGGGGGTGACGAACACCGGGGAGCTGTTTTTT.

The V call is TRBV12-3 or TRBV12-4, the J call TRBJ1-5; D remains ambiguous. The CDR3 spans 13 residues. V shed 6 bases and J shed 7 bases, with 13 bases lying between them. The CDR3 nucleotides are TGTGCCAGCAGCCAAACGGCAGGCCAGCCCCAGCATTTT. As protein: CASSQTAGQPQHF.

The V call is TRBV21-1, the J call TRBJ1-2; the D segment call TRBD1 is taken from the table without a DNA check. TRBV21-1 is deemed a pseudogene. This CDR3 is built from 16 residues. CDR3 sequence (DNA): TGTGCCAGCAGCAGATACAGGGGGCCTACTCTCTATGGCTACACCTTC. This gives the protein CASSRYRGPTLYGYTF.

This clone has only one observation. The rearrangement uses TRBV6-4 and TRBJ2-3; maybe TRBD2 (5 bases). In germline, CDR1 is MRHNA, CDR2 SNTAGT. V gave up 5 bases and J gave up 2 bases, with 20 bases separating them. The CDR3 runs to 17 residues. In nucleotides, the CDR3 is TGTGCCAGCAGTCCCGAGGGTGGGGTCAGGTACACAGATACGCAGTATTTT. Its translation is CASSPEGGVRYTDTQYF.

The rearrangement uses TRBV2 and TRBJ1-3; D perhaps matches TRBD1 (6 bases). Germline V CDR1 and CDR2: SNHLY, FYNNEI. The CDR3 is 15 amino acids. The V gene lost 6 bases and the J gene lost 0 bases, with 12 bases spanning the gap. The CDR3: CASRRGDSSGNTIYF. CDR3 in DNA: TGTGCCAGCAGGAGGGGGGACTCCTCTGGAAACACCATATATTTT.

In nucleotides, the CDR3 is TGTGCCAGCAGCTCCCAGACAGGCGGAGCAACTAATGAAAAACTGTTTTTT. The encoded protein is CASSSQTGGATNEKLFF. The chain has TRBV5-6 and TRBJ1-4; weak D call: TRBD1 (6 bases). Germline CDR1 is SGHDT and CDR2 is YYEEEE. CDR3 length: 17 amino acids. V was trimmed by 3 bases and J by 0 bases, leaving 15 bases between them.

In DNA form, the CDR3 reads TGTGCCAGCAGGGGAGGAGGGAAGAGGGGCACAGATACGCAGTATTTT. Protein product: CASRGGGKRGTDTQYF. The chain carries TRBV6-6 and TRBJ2-3; a possible D gene is TRBD2 (6 bases). V was pared by 6 bases and J by 1 base, with 17 bases between. Germline V gene lookup returns CDR1 MNHNY and CDR2 SVGAGI (reference sequence). CDR3 size: 16 residues.

The CDR3 loop reads CASSDNRGSTEAFF. CDR3 coding DNA: TGTGCCAGCAGTGATAACAGGGGTAGCACTGAAGCTTTCTTT. This sequence joins TRBV6-1 and TRBJ1-1; 7 bases align to TRBD1. J was trimmed by 4 bases and V by 3 bases; bases with no gene match: 5. CDR1 is MNHNS, CDR2 SASEGT, per germline. This CDR3 is 14 amino acids long.

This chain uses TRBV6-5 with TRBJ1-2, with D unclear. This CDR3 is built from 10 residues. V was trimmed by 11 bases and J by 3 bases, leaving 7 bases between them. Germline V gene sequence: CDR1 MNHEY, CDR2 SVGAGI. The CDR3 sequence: CACFDYGYTF. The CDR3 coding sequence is TGTGCCTGCTTCGACTATGGCTACACCTTC.

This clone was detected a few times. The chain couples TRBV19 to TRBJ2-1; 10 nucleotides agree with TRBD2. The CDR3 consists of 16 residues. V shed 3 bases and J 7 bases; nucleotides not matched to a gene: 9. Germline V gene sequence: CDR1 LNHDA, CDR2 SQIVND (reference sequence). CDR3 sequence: CASSIGGSSGSNEQFF. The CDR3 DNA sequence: TGTGCCAGTAGTATCGGCGGGTCTAGCGGGAGTAATGAGCAGTTCTTC.

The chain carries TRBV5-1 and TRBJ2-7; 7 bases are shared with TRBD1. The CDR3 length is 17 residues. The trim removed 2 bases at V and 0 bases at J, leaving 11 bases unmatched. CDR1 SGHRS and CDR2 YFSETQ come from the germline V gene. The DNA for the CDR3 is TGCGCCAGCAGCTTTGGTTTTGGACAGGCCTCCTCCTACGAGCAGTACTTC. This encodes CASSFGFGQASSYEQYF.

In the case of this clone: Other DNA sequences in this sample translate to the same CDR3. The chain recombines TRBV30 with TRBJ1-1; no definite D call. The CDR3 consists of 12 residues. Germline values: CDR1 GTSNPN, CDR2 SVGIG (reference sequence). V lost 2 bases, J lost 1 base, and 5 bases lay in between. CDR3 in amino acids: CAWSRENTEAFF. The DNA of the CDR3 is TGTGCCTGGAGTCGTGAGAACACTGAAGCTTTCTTT.

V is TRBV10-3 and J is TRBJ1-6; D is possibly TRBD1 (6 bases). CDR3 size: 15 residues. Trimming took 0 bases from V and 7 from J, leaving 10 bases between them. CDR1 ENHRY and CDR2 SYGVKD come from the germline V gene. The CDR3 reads CAISESQGGNSPLHF. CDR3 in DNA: TGTGCCATCAGTGAGTCACAGGGTGGAAATTCACCCCTCCACTTT.

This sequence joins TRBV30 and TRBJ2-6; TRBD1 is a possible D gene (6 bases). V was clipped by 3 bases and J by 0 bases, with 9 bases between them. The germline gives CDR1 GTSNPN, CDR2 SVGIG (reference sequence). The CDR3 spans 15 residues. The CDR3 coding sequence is TGTGCCTGGAGAAGGACAGTCTCTGGGGCCAACGTCCTGACTTTC. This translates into CAWRRTVSGANVLTF.

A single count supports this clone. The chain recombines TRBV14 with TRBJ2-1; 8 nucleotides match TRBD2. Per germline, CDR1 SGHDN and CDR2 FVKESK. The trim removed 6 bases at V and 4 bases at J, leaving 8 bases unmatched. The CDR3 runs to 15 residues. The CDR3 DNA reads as TGTGCCAGCAGTCCGGGAGGGTTCGGGTACAATGAGCAGTTCTTC. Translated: CASSPGGFGYNEQFF.